The present TCR beta chain was sequenced within a study of CD8+CD57+ T cells in acquired aplastic anemia. Study-level information: Mean DNA quantity obtained from sorted CD4+ and CD8+ cells was 3 to 3.5 ug.

Investigators profiled TCR beta VDJ and CDR3 from genomic DNA template. TCRdb independently ran MiXCR on the reads; one entry per CDR3 protein. The table includes 150,000 to 200,000 distinct CDR3 sequences, under 70% detected once. Germline V gene sequence: CDR1 KGHDR, CDR2 SFDVKD. This CDR3 has 14 amino acids. V lost 0 bases and J 6 bases, leaving 9 bases between the germline ends. V is TRBV24-1 and J is TRBJ2-3; D unclear. Sequenced input: sorted CD4+, CD8+, or CD8+CD57+ T cells (not recorded which) from PBMCs. This sequence was found in a human donor with severe aplastic anemia or a healthy control (not recorded which). CDR3 amino acids: CATSDLDFEDTQYF. CDR3 DNA sequence: TGTGCCACCAGTGATTTGGACTTCGAGGATACGCAGTATTTT.